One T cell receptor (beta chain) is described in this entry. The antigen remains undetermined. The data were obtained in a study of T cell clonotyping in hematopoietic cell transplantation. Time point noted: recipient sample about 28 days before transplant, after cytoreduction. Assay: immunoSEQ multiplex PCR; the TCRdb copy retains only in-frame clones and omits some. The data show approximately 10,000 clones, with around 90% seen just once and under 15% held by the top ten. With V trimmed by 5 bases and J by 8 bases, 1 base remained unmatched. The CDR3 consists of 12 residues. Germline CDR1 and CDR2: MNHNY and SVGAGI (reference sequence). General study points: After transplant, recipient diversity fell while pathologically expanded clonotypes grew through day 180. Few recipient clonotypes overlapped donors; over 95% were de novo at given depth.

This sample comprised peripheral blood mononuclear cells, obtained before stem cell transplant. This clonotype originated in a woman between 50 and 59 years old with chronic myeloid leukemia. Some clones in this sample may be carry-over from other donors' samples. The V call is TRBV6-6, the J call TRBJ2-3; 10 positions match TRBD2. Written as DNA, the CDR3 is TGTGCCAGCAGTCGGACTAGCGGTACGCAGTATTTT. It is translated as CASSRTSGTQYF.